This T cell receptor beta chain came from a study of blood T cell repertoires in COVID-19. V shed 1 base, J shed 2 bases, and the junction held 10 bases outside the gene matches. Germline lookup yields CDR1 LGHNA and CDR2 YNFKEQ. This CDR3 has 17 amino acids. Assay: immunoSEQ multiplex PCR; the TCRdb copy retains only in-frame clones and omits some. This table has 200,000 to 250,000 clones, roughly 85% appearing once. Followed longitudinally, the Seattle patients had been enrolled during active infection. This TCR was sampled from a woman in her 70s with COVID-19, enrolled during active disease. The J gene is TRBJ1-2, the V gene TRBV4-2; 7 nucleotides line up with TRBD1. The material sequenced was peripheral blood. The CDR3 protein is CASSQGQGGELNYGYTF. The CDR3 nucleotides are TGTGCCAGCAGCCAAGGGCAAGGGGGCGAACTGAACTATGGCTACACCTTC.